The TCR beta chain described here comes from a study of persistence of HIV-infected CD4 T cells. Study background: Blood samples, up to 180 mL, came from multiple time points, except a couple of leukapheresis donors sampled once.

Sequencing used immunoSEQ version 4 in survey mode. Sequencing was performed with immunoSEQ multiplex PCR; in TCRdb, only in-frame clones are kept and a portion is missing. The sample holds tens of thousands of clones, about 87% seen once. Nonspecific anti-CD3/anti-CD28 bead stimulation represents the broad CD4+ T cell repertoire. Responding CD4+ T cells were sorted by upregulation of both CD40 ligand and CD69. These HIV-1-infected adults initiated suppressive ART in chronic infection. Inclusion required CMV-positive serology and CD4+ counts above 400 cells/uL. As concerns this clone: Its matching antigen is unknown.

Trimming took off 2 bases at V and 5 bases at J, with 7 bases between the two ends. CDR1 KGHSH and CDR2 LQKENI come from the germline V gene. The CDR3 contains 14 residues. This sequence joins TRBV18 and TRBJ1-6; D gene uncertain. The sequence was collected from an adult woman with HIV who was CMV-seropositive. The sequencing used CD4+ T cells sorted from PBMCs after roughly 18-hour stimulation, collected from a patient who received antiretroviral therapy. CDR3 protein: CASSPTGNNSPLHF. The CDR3 DNA is TGTGCCAGCTCACCAACGGGCAATAATTCACCCCTCCACTTT. The full variable domain, with the rest looked up from reference TRBV18 and TRBJ1-6, is NAGVMQNPRHLVRRRGQEARLRCSPMKGHSHVYWYRQLPEEGLKFMVYLQKENIIDESGMPKERFSAEFPKEGPSILRIQQVVRGDSAAYFCASSPTGNNSPLHFGNGTRLTVT.